The present T cell receptor (beta chain) was sequenced within a study of T cell repertoires in cytomegalovirus infection. Background on the study: The authors used CMV epitopes that were HLA-C-restricted (recently identified) and HLA-B-restricted (well studied).

The CDR3 sequence is 15 residues long. The germline V and J ends were trimmed by 8 bases and 4 bases, with 18 bases remaining between them. Per the germline V gene, CDR1 is SGHVS and CDR2 is FNYEAQ. Comment on this clonotype: As yet, its antigen is unknown.

Using its own MiXCR run on the reads, TCRdb lists one record per CDR3 protein. The sample contains around 95,000 distinct CDR3 sequences, about 29% of which appear only once. This rearrangement joins TRBV7-6 to TRBJ2-1; the D gene is possibly TRBD2 (6 bases). The specimen comprised CD8+ T cells from cultured PBMCs, sampled from culture after CMV antigen stimulation. The origin of this receptor is a human donor in good health (CMV status not recorded). Some clones in this sample may be carry-over from other donors' samples. The CDR3 bases are TGTGCCAGCGGGAGGTTTGCGGGGATATACAATGAGCAGTTCTTC. It yields the protein CASGRFAGIYNEQFF.